This TCR beta chain comes out of a study of T cells in Graves' hyperthyroidism and ophthalmopathy. It was RNA transcripts that yielded the amplified TCR beta CDR3 regions. During a first-round RT-PCR of the TCR CDR3, the HTBI primer set was used. Each CDR3 protein gets one entry after TCRdb re-called the multiplex PCR reads with MiXCR. This table holds about 640,000 distinct CDR3 sequences, roughly 14% found once. Germline assignment: CDR1 GTSNPN and CDR2 SVGIG (reference sequence). The CDR3 loop spans 14 amino acids. Trimming removed 3 bases from V and 3 bases from J, with 14 bases in between. Ophthalmopathy cases met thresholds of Clinical Activity Score at least 3, NOSPECS grade at least 4 and duration under 3 months. In making diagnoses, clinical symptoms, serum thyroxine and TRAb, thyroid ultrasound and orbital computed tomography were all used.

The sequenced material came from blood. V is TRBV30 and J is TRBJ1-1; D gene unclear. The receptor's source is a woman aged 45-65 years with Graves' ophthalmopathy. For the CDR3, the DNA is TGTGCCTGGAGCCGTCCCGTGAGGCACACTGAAGCTTTCTTT. Protein: CAWSRPVRHTEAFF.